These T cell receptor beta chains were read from a single sample in a study of cytotoxic CD8 clonotypes in ibrutinib-treated CLL. The assay was immunoSEQ multiplex PCR, and TCRdb's table has in-frame clones only and misses some. The table has some 200,000 clones, about three quarters seen once; the top ten hold 5.9%. The material was PBMCs, obtained after 12 months of ibrutinib treatment. These receptors originate from a human donor with chronic lymphocytic leukemia. The CDR3 runs from the conserved cysteine through the conserved F or W. The D gene is left open where the match is weak. Size tells how often a clone was seen (once, few, many) or the class of an expanded clone, and some rows leave it out.

j_call: TRBJ2-1; d_call: TRBD2; clone_size: .; v_call: TRBV28; cdr3_nt: TGTGCCAGCAGTATACCGGGGGGGAATGAGCAGTTCTTC; cdr3_aa: CASSIPGGNEQFF
j_call: TRBJ2-2; d_call: .; clone_size: .; v_call: TRBV27; cdr3_nt: TGTGCCAGCAGTCCCTTTGGAGGAACCAACACCGGGGAGCTGTTTTTT; cdr3_aa: CASSPFGGTNTGELFF
j_call: TRBJ1-1; d_call: .; clone_size: .; v_call: TRBV7-9; cdr3_nt: TGTGCCAGCAGCTTAGCGCTTCAGGGCACTGAAGCTTTCTTT; cdr3_aa: CASSLALQGTEAFF
j_call: TRBJ2-5; d_call: TRBD2; clone_size: .; v_call: TRBV30; cdr3_nt: TGTGCCTGGAGTACTAGCGGGGAGACCCAGTACTTC; cdr3_aa: CAWSTSGETQYF
j_call: TRBJ2-1; d_call: TRBD2; clone_size: .; v_call: TRBV5-1; cdr3_nt: TGCGCCAGCAGCCCGCGGGGGGTTGTGGTTTCCAATGAGCAGTTCTTC; cdr3_aa: CASSPRGVVVSNEQFF
j_call: TRBJ1-4; d_call: .; clone_size: .; v_call: TRBV13; cdr3_nt: TGTGCCAGCAGCTTGAGCCGACGGAATGAAAAACTGTTTTTT; cdr3_aa: CASSLSRRNEKLFF
j_call: TRBJ2-6; d_call: .; clone_size: few; v_call: TRBV5-1; cdr3_nt: TGCGCCAGCAGCTTGAGCGGGTCTGGGGCCAACGTCCTGACTTTC; cdr3_aa: CASSLSGSGANVLTF
j_call: TRBJ1-2; d_call: .; clone_size: .; v_call: TRBV30; cdr3_nt: TGTGCCTGGAGTGAACAGCGCGACTATGGCTACACCTTC; cdr3_aa: CAWSEQRDYGYTF
j_call: TRBJ1-2; d_call: TRBD1; clone_size: few; v_call: TRBV27; cdr3_nt: TGTGCCAGCAGTTTACAGGGGGCGGGCTATGGCTACACCTTC; cdr3_aa: CASSLQGAGYGYTF
j_call: TRBJ1-1; d_call: TRBD1; clone_size: .; v_call: TRBV6-6; cdr3_nt: TGTGCCAGCAGTTACGGGTGGCAGGGGGCCCCTGAAGCTTTCTTT; cdr3_aa: CASSYGWQGAPEAFF
j_call: TRBJ2-5; d_call: TRBD1; clone_size: .; v_call: TRBV7-6; cdr3_nt: TGTGCCAGCAGCTCCCCTAATCGGACAGGTCCTGTTCAAGAGACCCAGTACTTC; cdr3_aa: CASSSPNRTGPVQETQYF
j_call: TRBJ2-7; d_call: .; clone_size: .; v_call: TRBV6-5; cdr3_nt: TGTGCCAGCAGTGAAAGGTACAGTTCCTACGAGCAGTACTTC; cdr3_aa: CASSERYSSYEQYF
j_call: TRBJ1-4; d_call: .; clone_size: .; v_call: TRBV5-6; cdr3_nt: TGTGCCAGCAGCTTGCGGTGGACACCTAATGAAAAACTGTTTTTT; cdr3_aa: CASSLRWTPNEKLFF
j_call: TRBJ2-1; d_call: .; clone_size: .; v_call: TRBV5-1; cdr3_nt: TGCGCCAGCAGCTTGGTTTGGAGCTCCTACAATGAGCAGTTCTTC; cdr3_aa: CASSLVWSSYNEQFF
j_call: TRBJ2-5; d_call: .; clone_size: .; v_call: TRBV5-6; cdr3_nt: TGTGCCAGCAGCCGGGGGCTCTACCCTTCCTCCCAAGAGACCCAGTACTTC; cdr3_aa: CASSRGLYPSSQETQYF
j_call: TRBJ1-5; d_call: TRBD1; clone_size: .; v_call: TRBV4-2; cdr3_nt: TGTGCCAGCAGCCAGCCGGGACAGGGAGGCGGTCAGCCCCAGCATTTT; cdr3_aa: CASSQPGQGGGQPQHF
j_call: TRBJ1-4; d_call: .; clone_size: .; v_call: TRBV28; cdr3_nt: TGTGCCAGCAGTCCATCTGAAAAACTGTTTTTT; cdr3_aa: CASSPSEKLFF
j_call: TRBJ1-6; d_call: TRBD1; clone_size: many; v_call: TRBV27; cdr3_nt: TGTGCCAGCAGTAGACCGGGACAGGGTAATTCACCCCTCCACTTT; cdr3_aa: CASSRPGQGNSPLHF
j_call: TRBJ2-2; d_call: TRBD1; clone_size: .; v_call: TRBV5-1; cdr3_nt: TGCGCCAGCAGTCAACAGGGGGCAACCGGGGAGCTGTTTTTT; cdr3_aa: CASSQQGATGELFF